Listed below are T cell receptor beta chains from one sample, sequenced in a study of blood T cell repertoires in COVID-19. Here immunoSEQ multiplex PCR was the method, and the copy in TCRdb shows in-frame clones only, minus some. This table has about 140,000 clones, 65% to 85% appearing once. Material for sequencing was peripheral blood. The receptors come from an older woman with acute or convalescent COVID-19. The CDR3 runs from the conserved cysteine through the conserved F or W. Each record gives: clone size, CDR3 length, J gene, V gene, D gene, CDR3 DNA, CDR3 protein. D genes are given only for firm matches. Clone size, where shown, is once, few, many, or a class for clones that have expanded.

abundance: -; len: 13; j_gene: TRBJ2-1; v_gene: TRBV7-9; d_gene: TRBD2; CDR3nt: TGTGCCAGCGGACTAGCGGGAGGGCCTGAGCAGTTCTTC; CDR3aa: CASGLAGGPEQFF
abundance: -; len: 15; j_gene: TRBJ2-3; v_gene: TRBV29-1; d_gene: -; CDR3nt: TGCAGCGTCTGGATTCGAGGGCCTGGGACAGATACGCAGTATTTT; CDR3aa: CSVWIRGPGTDTQYF
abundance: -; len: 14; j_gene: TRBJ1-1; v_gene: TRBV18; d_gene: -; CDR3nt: TGTGCCAGCTCACCCAAGGCAGGGCACACTGAAGCTTTCTTT; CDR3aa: CASSPKAGHTEAFF
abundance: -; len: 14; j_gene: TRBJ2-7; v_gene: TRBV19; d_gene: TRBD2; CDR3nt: TGTGCCAGTAGTATCCTAGCGGGAGCTGGGGAGCAGTACTTC; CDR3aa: CASSILAGAGEQYF
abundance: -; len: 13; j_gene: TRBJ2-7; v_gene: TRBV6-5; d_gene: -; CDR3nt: TGTGCCAGCAGCAGGCAAACAAACTACGAGCAGTACTTC; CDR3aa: CASSRQTNYEQYF
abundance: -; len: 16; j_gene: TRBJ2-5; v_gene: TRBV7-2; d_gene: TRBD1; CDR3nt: TGTGCCAGCAGCCCGTCTACAGGGGTCTACGCGGAGACCCAGTACTTC; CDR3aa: CASSPSTGVYAETQYF
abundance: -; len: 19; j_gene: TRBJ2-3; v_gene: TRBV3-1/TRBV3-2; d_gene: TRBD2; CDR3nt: TGTGCCAGCAGCCAAGATGTGATAGCGGGAGATATGTACACAGATACGCAGTATTTT; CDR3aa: CASSQDVIAGDMYTDTQYF
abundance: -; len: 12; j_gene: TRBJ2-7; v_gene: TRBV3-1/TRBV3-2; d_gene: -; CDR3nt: TGTGCCAGCAGCCGAACACCGTACGAGCAGTACTTC; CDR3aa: CASSRTPYEQYF
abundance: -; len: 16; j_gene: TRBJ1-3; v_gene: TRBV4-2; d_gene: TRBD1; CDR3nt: TGTGCCAGCAGCCAAGAGACAGGGGTGGCTGGAAACACCATATATTTT; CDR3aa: CASSQETGVAGNTIYF
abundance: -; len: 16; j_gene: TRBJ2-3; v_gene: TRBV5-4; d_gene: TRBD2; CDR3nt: TGTGCCAGCAGCCGCGTAGCGGGAGGGGGCGCAGATACGCAGTATTTT; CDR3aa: CASSRVAGGGADTQYF
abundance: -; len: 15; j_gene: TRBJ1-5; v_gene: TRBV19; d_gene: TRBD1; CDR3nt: TGTGCCACCGATGAACAGGGGTTTGGCAATCAGCCCCAGCATTTT; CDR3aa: CATDEQGFGNQPQHF
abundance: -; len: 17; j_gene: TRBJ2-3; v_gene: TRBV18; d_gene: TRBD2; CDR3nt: TGTGCCAGCTCACCAGGACTAGCGGGAGTTGGGACAGATACGCAGTATTTT; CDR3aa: CASSPGLAGVGTDTQYF
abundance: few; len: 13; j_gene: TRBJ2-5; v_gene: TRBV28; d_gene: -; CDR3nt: TGTGCCAGCAGTCCCCGGGGTGCCGAGACCCAGTACTTC; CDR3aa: CASSPRGAETQYF
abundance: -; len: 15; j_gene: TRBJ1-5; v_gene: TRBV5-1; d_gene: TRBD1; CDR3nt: TGCGCCAGCAGCTTAGGAGGGGGCCCCAATCAGCCCCAGCATTTT; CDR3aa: CASSLGGGPNQPQHF
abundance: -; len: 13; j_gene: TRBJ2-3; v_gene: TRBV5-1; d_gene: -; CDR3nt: TGCGCCAGCAGCTTGGAGCGTGGAGATACGCAGTATTTT; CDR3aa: CASSLERGDTQYF
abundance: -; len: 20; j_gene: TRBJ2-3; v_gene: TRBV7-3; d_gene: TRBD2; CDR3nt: TGTGCCAGCAGCTTAAGGGCTAGCGGGAGGGTCCTGACTAGCACAGATACGCAGTATTTT; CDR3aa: CASSLRASGRVLTSTDTQYF
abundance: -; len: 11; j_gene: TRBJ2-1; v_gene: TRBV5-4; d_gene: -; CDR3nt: TGTGCCAGCAGCTTCTCCAATGAGCAGTTCTTC; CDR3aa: CASSFSNEQFF
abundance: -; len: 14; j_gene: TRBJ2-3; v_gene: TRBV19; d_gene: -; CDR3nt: TGTGCCAGTAGTATACGGGAGTACCCAGATACGCAGTATTTT; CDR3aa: CASSIREYPDTQYF
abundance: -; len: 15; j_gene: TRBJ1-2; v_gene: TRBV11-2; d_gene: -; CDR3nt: TGTGCCAGCAGCTCCCAAGGGGCAGGTTCGCATGGCTACACCTTC; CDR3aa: CASSSQGAGSHGYTF
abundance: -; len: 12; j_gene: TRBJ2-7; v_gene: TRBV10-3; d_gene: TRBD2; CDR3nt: TGTGCCATAGGACGGGGGGCCTACGAGCAGTACTTC; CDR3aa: CAIGRGAYEQYF
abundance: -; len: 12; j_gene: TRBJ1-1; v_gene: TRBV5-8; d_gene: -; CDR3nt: TGTGCCAGCAGCTTGGTAAACACTGAAGCTTTCTTT; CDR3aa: CASSLVNTEAFF
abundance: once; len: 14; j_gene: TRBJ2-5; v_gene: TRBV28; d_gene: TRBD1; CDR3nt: TGTGCCAGCTTCCTACCGGGACAGGGTGAGACCCAGTACTTC; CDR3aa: CASFLPGQGETQYF
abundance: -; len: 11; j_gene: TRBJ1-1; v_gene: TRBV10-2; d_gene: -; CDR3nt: TGCGCCAGCAGTGGCGGGGCTGAAGCTTTCTTT; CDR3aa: CASSGGAEAFF
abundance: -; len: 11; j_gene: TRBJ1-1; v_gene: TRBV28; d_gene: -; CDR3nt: TGTGCCAGCACCCAAGCGACGGGGGCTTTCTTT; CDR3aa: CASTQATGAFF